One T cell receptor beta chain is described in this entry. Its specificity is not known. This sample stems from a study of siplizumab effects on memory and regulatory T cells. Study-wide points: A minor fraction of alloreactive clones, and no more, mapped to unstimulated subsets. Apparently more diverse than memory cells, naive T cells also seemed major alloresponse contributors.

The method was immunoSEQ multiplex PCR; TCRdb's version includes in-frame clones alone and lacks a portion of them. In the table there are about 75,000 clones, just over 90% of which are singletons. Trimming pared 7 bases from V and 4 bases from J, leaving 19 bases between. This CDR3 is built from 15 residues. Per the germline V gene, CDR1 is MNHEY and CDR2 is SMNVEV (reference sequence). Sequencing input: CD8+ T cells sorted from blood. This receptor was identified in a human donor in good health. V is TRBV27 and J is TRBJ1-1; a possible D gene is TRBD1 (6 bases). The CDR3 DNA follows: TGTGCCAGCACAAACCTAAAAGGGGGGAGCACTGAAGCTTTCTTT. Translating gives CASTNLKGGSTEAFF.